The sample holds many counts of the clone carrying this T cell receptor (beta chain). The data belong to a study of blood T cell repertoires in COVID-19. Original data processing: Reference gene primer amplification gave nucleated cell count estimates. Some clones are missing from TCRdb's copy, which holds only in-frame ones; the method was immunoSEQ multiplex PCR. V, J and clone size derive from that table, while D and trimming were established from the DNA sequence. The profile shows roughly 140,000 clones, 85% to 90% of them singletons. V was pared by 5 bases and J by 1 base, with 6 bases of the junction left unmatched. The CDR3 is 18 residues long. Germline V CDR1 and CDR2: SEHNR, FQNEAQ (reference sequence).

The V call is TRBV7-9, the J call TRBJ2-4, with 15 bases identical to TRBD2. The receptor was derived from a woman aged 60-75 years with active COVID-19. The material sequenced was peripheral blood. The CDR3 coding sequence is TGTGCCAGCAGCCAGGGACTAGCGGGAGGCCTTGCCAAAAACATTCAGTACTTC. Its protein is CASSQGLAGGLAKNIQYF.